These 28 T cell receptor beta chains share one sample of origin, sequenced in a study of shared clonotypes between healthy human individuals. Here immunoSEQ multiplex PCR was the method, and the copy in TCRdb shows in-frame clones only, minus some. This sample has more than 2,000,000 clones, with roughly 93% found just once. Sequencing used naive CD4+ T cells from PBMCs. Noted subset: CD45RA+ positively selected. These receptors all come from a man between 18 and 35 years old in good health. Some clones in this sample may be carry-over from other donors' samples.

The genes are TRBV2 and TRBJ2-1; a possible D gene is TRBD2 (6 bases). Per germline, CDR1 SNHLY and CDR2 FYNNEI. Trimming cost V 7 bases and J 2 bases, with 9 bases left between them. The CDR3 runs 13 residues. This CDR3 is CASKREPYNEQFF. The CDR3 bases are TGTGCCAGCAAACGGGAGCCCTACAATGAGCAGTTCTTC.

The rearrangement uses TRBV2 and TRBJ2-5; D unresolved. The CDR3 totals 11 residues. V dropped 6 bases and J dropped 5 bases, with 7 bases sitting between them. The germline CDR1 and CDR2 sequences are SNHLY and FYNNEI. For the CDR3, the DNA is TGTGCCAGCAGAAGCTGGGAGACCCAGTACTTC. Protein sequence: CASRSWETQYF.

This chain connects TRBV25-1 to TRBJ2-6; D unresolved. Per germline, CDR1 MGHDK and CDR2 SYGVNS. This CDR3 has 14 residues. Trimming removed 1 base from V and 11 bases from J, with 12 bases in between. The CDR3 loop is CASSELGGSDVLTF. Written as DNA, the CDR3 is TGTGCCAGCAGTGAATTGGGTGGAAGCGACGTCCTGACTTTC.

The chain carries TRBV5-1 and TRBJ2-1, with TRBD2 identical over 12 bases. Germline CDR1 reads SGHRS; CDR2 reads YFSETQ. The CDR3 is made up of 16 amino acids. Trimming took 4 bases from V and 3 from J; bases not matched to a gene: 5. The CDR3 loop is CASSQGLAGFYNEQFF. CDR3 coding DNA: TGCGCCAGCAGCCAGGGACTAGCGGGCTTCTACAATGAGCAGTTCTTC.

The rearrangement joins TRBV25-1 to TRBJ2-5; possible D gene TRBD1, 6 bases. CDR3 length equals 13 residues. Deletions cut 10 bases from V and 3 bases from J, with 15 bases between. The germline gives CDR1 MGHDK, CDR2 SYGVNS. In DNA form, the CDR3 reads TGTGCCACCTGCGTGAGGGGGAAAGAGACCCAGTACTTC. Residues: CATCVRGKETQYF. The variable domain in full, completed from reference TRBV25-1 and TRBJ2-5, reads EADIYQTPRYLVIGTGKKITLECSQTMGHDKMYWYQQDPGMELHLIHYSYGVNSTEKGDLSSESTVSRIRTEHFPLTLESARPSHTSQYLCATCVRGKETQYFGPGTRLLVL.

The chain has TRBV28 and TRBJ2-7; 8 nucleotides align to TRBD2. The CDR3 length is 16 residues. The germline V gene encodes CDR1 MDHEN and CDR2 SYDVKM. Losses at the gene ends were 5 bases for V and 3 bases for J; bases not matched to a gene: 12. CDR3: CASSPPDPGGSYEQYF. CDR3 bases: TGTGCCAGCAGTCCACCGGACCCGGGAGGGAGCTACGAGCAGTACTTC.

The chain recombines TRBV5-6 with TRBJ2-2; TRBD2 matches 10 bases. CDR1 and CDR2 from the germline V gene are SGHDT and YYEEEE. This CDR3 comprises 18 residues. V shed 2 bases and J 5 bases; nucleotides not matched to a gene: 12. CDR3 sequence reads: CASSFKRSSGSWTGELFF. The CDR3 DNA follows: TGTGCCAGCAGCTTTAAAAGGTCTAGCGGGAGTTGGACCGGGGAGCTGTTTTTT.

The CDR3 nucleotides read TGTGCCAGCAGATGGAGTCTACAGGGCTACGAGCAGTACTTC. It codes for CASRWSLQGYEQYF. The rearrangement joins TRBV28 to TRBJ2-7, with D tentatively TRBD1 (6 bases). V gave up 6 bases and J gave up 3 bases, with 15 bases separating them. Germline CDR1 MDHEN, CDR2 SYDVKM. The CDR3 extends over 14 amino acids. The full variable domain, in which reference TRBV28 and TRBJ2-7 provide the parts outside the CDR3, is DVKVTQSSRYLVKRTGEKVFLECVQDMDHENMFWYRQDPGLGLRLIYFSYDVKMKEKGDIPEGYSVSREKKERFSLILESASTNQTSMYLCASRWSLQGYEQYFGPGTRLTVT.

This clone was found once. V gene TRBV27 combines with J gene TRBJ2-5, with 7 bases fitting TRBD1. The CDR3 is 16 residues long. CDR1 is MNHEY and CDR2 is SMNVEV in the germline V gene (reference sequence). J was trimmed by 4 bases and V by 6 bases; bases with no gene match: 14. Here the CDR3 DNA reads TGTGCCAGCAGACGATCGACAGGGATGGGCAGAGAGACCCAGTACTTC. This codes for CASRRSTGMGRETQYF.

Written as DNA, the CDR3 is TGTGCCAGCAGCGGACAGGCGGTTAACTATGGCTACACCTTC. As protein: CASSGQAVNYGYTF. The chain couples TRBV6-6 to TRBJ1-2; 7 positions agree with TRBD1. CDR3 length: 14 residues. Germline assignment: CDR1 MNHNY and CDR2 SVGAGI (reference sequence). Unmatched junction bases numbered 5, after V lost 6 bases and J lost 1 base.

The J gene is TRBJ2-7, the V gene TRBV9; D is unclear. The CDR3 covers 15 residues. Looked up from germline, CDR1 is SGDLS and CDR2 is YYNGEE. V was trimmed by 0 bases and J by 3 bases, leaving 13 bases between them. DNA for the CDR3: TGTGCCAGCAGCGTAGGGGCAGTCCCACGCTACGAGCAGTACTTC. Translating it yields CASSVGAVPRYEQYF. Looking up the rest from reference TRBV9 and TRBJ2-7 gives the full variable domain: DSGVTQTPKHLITATGQRVTLRCSPRSGDLSVYWYQQSLDQGLQFLIQYYNGEERAKGNILERFSAQQFPDLHSELNLSSLELGDSALYFCASSVGAVPRYEQYFGPGTRLTVT.

This chain connects TRBV30 to TRBJ2-1; D not certain. The germline V gene encodes CDR1 GTSNPN and CDR2 SVGIG (reference sequence). Between the trimmed V and J ends, which lost 4 bases and 0 bases, there was a span of 13 bases. CDR3 length equals 15 residues. This CDR3 is CAWTGQLLSYNEQFF. CDR3 sequence (DNA): TGTGCCTGGACAGGTCAGCTTCTCTCCTACAATGAGCAGTTCTTC.

CDR3: CASSPRPGANEQFF. DNA of the CDR3: TGTGCCAGCTCACCACGCCCGGGGGCCAATGAGCAGTTCTTC. V is TRBV18 and J is TRBJ2-1; possibly TRBD1 or TRBD2 for D (6 bases each). Trimming took off 1 base at V and 6 bases at J, with 10 bases between the two ends. Germline-derived CDR1 and CDR2 are KGHSH and LQKENI. The CDR3 length is 14 residues.

Turning to this clone: The identical CDR3 is also encoded by other nucleotide sequences in the sample. The chain joins TRBV28 to TRBJ2-2; D possibly matches TRBD1 or TRBD2 (5 bases each). The V end lost 6 bases, the J end lost 1 base, and 12 bases lay between the germline ends. Germline assignment: CDR1 MDHEN and CDR2 SYDVKM. The CDR3 runs 15 residues. The CDR3: CASSSGTVNTGELFF. CDR3 in DNA: TGTGCCAGCAGCTCGGGGACGGTGAACACCGGGGAGCTGTTTTTT.

The J gene is TRBJ2-2, the V gene TRBV7-9, with D perhaps TRBD1 or TRBD2 (5 bases each). V shed 6 bases and J shed 4 bases, with 18 bases lying between them. Looked up from germline, CDR1 is SEHNR and CDR2 is FQNEAQ (reference sequence). The CDR3 runs to 16 residues. The CDR3, as DNA: TGTGCCAGCAGACCCGGGACGGACAAATTCACCGGGGAGCTGTTTTTT. Encoded protein: CASRPGTDKFTGELFF. Using reference TRBV7-9 and TRBJ2-2 for the parts outside the CDR3, the full variable domain is DTGVSQNPRHKITKRGQNVTFRCDPISEHNRLYWYRQTLGQGPEFLTYFQNEAQLEKSRLLSDRFSAERPKGSFSTLEIQRTEQGDSAMYLCASRPGTDKFTGELFFGEGSRLTVL.

V usage is TRBV4-2 and J usage is TRBJ2-1; D is uncertain. The germline gives CDR1 LGHNA, CDR2 YNFKEQ. CDR3 length equals 14 residues. V was clipped by 4 bases and J by 2 bases, with 9 bases between them. CDR3 loop: CASSRIGPYNEQFF. CDR3 in DNA: TGTGCCAGCAGCCGTATCGGGCCCTACAATGAGCAGTTCTTC.

J is TRBJ2-2 and V is TRBV5-1; 9 bases map to TRBD2. Looked up from germline, CDR1 is SGHRS and CDR2 is YFSETQ. Trimming at V came to 5 bases and at J to 7 bases, leaving 12 bases not matched to a gene. This CDR3 has 16 amino acids. The CDR3 is CASRVLLAGAVGELFF. For the CDR3, the DNA is TGCGCCAGCAGAGTCCTCTTAGCGGGAGCTGTCGGGGAGCTGTTTTTT.

The chain combines TRBV5-1 with TRBJ2-3, with 9 bases fitting TRBD2. Germline V CDR1 and CDR2: SGHRS, YFSETQ. The V segment lost 2 bases and the J segment 2 bases; nucleotides outside the gene matches: 3. CDR3 length equals 15 residues. The CDR3 reads CASSLRTSDTDTQYF. The CDR3, as DNA: TGCGCCAGCAGCTTAAGGACTAGCGACACAGATACGCAGTATTTT.

The chain joins TRBV5-1 to TRBJ2-3; D remains unclear. Trimming cost V 1 base and J 2 bases, with 17 bases left between them. There are 17 residues in the CDR3. The V gene's germline CDR1 is SGHRS and CDR2 YFSETQ. DNA of the CDR3: TGCGCCAGCAGCTTGCCCACTTCCCCTTCCTCCACAGATACGCAGTATTTT. Amino acid sequence: CASSLPTSPSSTDTQYF.

V gene TRBV10-3 combines with J gene TRBJ2-2; 11 nucleotides line up with TRBD2. V lost 4 bases and J lost 3; bases outside the gene matches: 4. The V gene's germline CDR1 is ENHRY and CDR2 SYGVKD. This CDR3 region has 16 residues. The CDR3 reads CAISGGTSGYTGELFF. DNA of the CDR3: TGTGCCATCAGTGGGGGGACTAGCGGCTACACCGGGGAGCTGTTTTTT.

The gene calls are TRBV5-6 and TRBJ1-1, with unresolved D. V lost 1 base to trimming and J lost 1 base, with 8 bases between them. The CDR3 runs 14 residues. The germline V gene encodes CDR1 SGHDT and CDR2 YYEEEE. The DNA for the CDR3 is TGTGCCAGCAGCTTGATTACCCCGAACACTGAAGCTTTCTTT. Translation: CASSLITPNTEAFF.

The chain carries TRBV7-3 and TRBJ2-7; 7 nucleotides match TRBD2. Germline lookup yields CDR1 SGHTA and CDR2 FQGTGA. This CDR3 contains 13 residues. Trimming cost V 5 bases and J 5 bases; bases outside gene matches: 6. The CDR3: CASSTTGGNEQYF. In DNA form, the CDR3 reads TGTGCCAGCAGCACTACCGGGGGGAACGAGCAGTACTTC.

The V gene is TRBV18, the J gene TRBJ1-4; D gene ambiguous. Trimming pared 5 bases from V and 0 bases from J, leaving 7 bases between. The CDR3 is 14 amino acids. Germline lookup yields CDR1 KGHSH and CDR2 LQKENI. The CDR3 is CASSERSTNEKLFF. The CDR3 region has the DNA TGTGCCAGCTCAGAACGTTCAACTAATGAAAAACTGTTTTTT.

This clone was counted a single time. In DNA form, the CDR3 reads TGTGCCAGCAGCGTAGACTCCCCCCCGGATACGCAGTATTTT. This sequence encodes CASSVDSPPDTQYF. The chain recombines TRBV9 with TRBJ2-3; D uncertain. CDR1 is SGDLS, CDR2 YYNGEE, per germline. The CDR3 sequence is 14 residues long. The V gene lost 0 bases and the J gene lost 6 bases, with 11 bases spanning the gap.

V and J are TRBV29-1 and TRBJ2-1; 9 bases line up with TRBD1. The germline V gene encodes CDR1 SQVTM and CDR2 ANQGSEA. V gave up 7 bases and J gave up 6 bases; unmatched junction bases: 10. The CDR3 covers 14 residues. The CDR3 DNA follows: TGCAGCGGGGCCCGGGACAGGGAGATCAATGAGCAGTTCTTC. Translated: CSGARDREINEQFF.

J is TRBJ1-5 and V is TRBV6-6, with D uncertain. This CDR3 has 13 residues. Germline V gene lookup returns CDR1 MNHNY and CDR2 SVGAGI (reference sequence). V was pared by 5 bases and J by 0 bases, with 5 bases between. The CDR3 DNA is TGTGCCAGCAGTCTGATTAGCAATCAGCCCCAGCATTTT. Translated: CASSLISNQPQHF.

This clone was seen once. The V gene is TRBV7-9, the J gene TRBJ1-5; the match to TRBD1 covers 9 bases. Unmatched junction bases numbered 7, after V lost 1 base and J lost 9 bases. This CDR3 is 15 amino acids long. Germline V lookup: CDR1 SEHNR, CDR2 FQNEAQ (reference sequence). CDR3 sequence: CASSLGTGAQGPQHF. CDR3 DNA sequence: TGTGCCAGCAGCTTAGGGACAGGGGCGCAGGGGCCCCAGCATTTT.

V gene TRBV7-2 combines with J gene TRBJ2-7; D uncertain. Germline V gene lookup returns CDR1 SGHTA and CDR2 FQGNSA. V lost 1 base and J lost 9, with 10 bases in between. The CDR3 has 12 residues. CDR3 DNA sequence: TGTGCCAGCAGCTTAGTTCAAACCGGGCAGTACTTC. Its translation: CASSLVQTGQYF.